These T cell receptor beta chains were read from a single sample in a study of long-term antiretroviral therapy in people with HIV. Clones were sequenced by immunoSEQ multiplex PCR, and TCRdb holds only the in-frame ones, with some missing. The table includes 17,000 or so clones, 75% to 85% detected once. Specimen: unsorted PBMCs, collected 0.3 years after starting antiretroviral therapy. All receptors derive from a young man with HIV. CDR3s include the opening cysteine and the closing phenylalanine or tryptophan. A D gene is named only where the DNA matches it firmly. Only some rows state a clone size, as once, few, many or a class for expanded clones.

j_gene | abundance | d_gene | v_gene | CDR3aa | CDR3nt
TRBJ2-7 | - | - | TRBV30 | CAWSGQGGYEQYF | TGTGCCTGGAGTGGCCAGGGAGGCTACGAGCAGTACTTC
TRBJ1-1 | - | TRBD1 | TRBV4-1 | CASSLGQKNTEAFF | TGCGCCAGCAGCCTGGGACAGAAGAACACTGAAGCTTTCTTT
TRBJ2-7 | - | TRBD1 | TRBV7-8 | CASSLEGQGSYEQYF | TGTGCCAGCAGCTTAGAGGGACAGGGTAGTTACGAGCAGTACTTC
TRBJ2-1 | - | - | TRBV5-1 | CASSLVSGDAFF | TGCGCCAGCAGCTTGGTGAGTGGGGATGCGTTCTTC
TRBJ1-2 | - | - | TRBV10-3 | CAISDHLTWDFGYTF | TGTGCCATCAGTGACCACTTGACTTGGGACTTTGGCTACACCTTC
TRBJ2-1 | - | - | TRBV5-1 | CASSLLGYNEQFF | TGCGCCAGCAGCTTGCTCGGGTACAATGAGCAGTTCTTC
TRBJ1-1 | few | - | TRBV7-9 | CASSLALPEAFF | TGTGCCAGCAGCTTAGCTTTGCCTGAAGCTTTCTTT
TRBJ2-1 | - | - | TRBV9 | CASSNRREQFF | TGTGCCAGCAGCAATCGACGGGAGCAGTTCTTC
TRBJ1-2 | once | - | TRBV11-1 | CASSLGLERYGYTF | TGTGCCAGCAGCTTAGGACTAGAGAGATATGGCTACACCTTC
TRBJ2-2 | - | TRBD1 | TRBV14 | CASSQFGQVVTGELFF | TGTGCCAGCAGCCAATTCGGACAGGTGGTCACCGGGGAGCTGTTTTTT
TRBJ2-3 | - | TRBD2 | TRBV2 | CASRRGLAGTDTQYF | TGTGCCAGCAGACGCGGACTAGCGGGGACAGATACGCAGTATTTT
TRBJ1-2 | - | - | TRBV5-5 | CASSLVAAGPYDYGYTF | TGTGCCAGCAGCTTGGTGGCGGCAGGGCCCTACGACTATGGCTACACCTTC
TRBJ1-3 | - | - | TRBV11-2 | CASSLARNTIYF | TGTGCCAGCAGCTTAGCTCGGAACACCATATATTTT
TRBJ1-2 | - | - | TRBV4-1 | CASSQDRGEDGYTF | TGCGCCAGCAGCCAAGACAGGGGCGAGGATGGCTACACCTTC
TRBJ1-1 | - | - | TRBV10-2 | CASSDAQGHTEAFF | TGCGCCAGCAGTGACGCTCAGGGGCACACTGAAGCTTTCTTT
TRBJ2-3 | - | - | TRBV5-5 | CASSEGSTDTQYF | TGTGCCAGCAGCGAGGGGAGCACAGATACGCAGTATTTT
TRBJ1-3 | - | - | TRBV30 | CAWSPGNTIYF | TGTGCCTGGAGTCCTGGAAACACCATATATTTT
TRBJ1-4 | - | TRBD1 | TRBV5-1 | CASSLTGQGENEKLFF | TGCGCCAGCAGCTTGACGGGACAGGGTGAGAATGAAAAACTGTTTTTT
TRBJ2-5 | - | - | TRBV19 | CASSPRGQETQYF | TGTGCCAGTAGTCCCCGGGGCCAAGAGACCCAGTACTTC
TRBJ2-3 | - | - | TRBV2 | CASMADTQYF | TGTGCCAGCATGGCAGATACGCAGTATTTT
TRBJ2-1 | - | TRBD1 | TRBV11-2 | CASSHGGTGYYNEQFF | TGTGCCAGCAGCCACGGCGGGACAGGGTACTACAATGAGCAGTTCTTC
TRBJ1-4 | - | - | TRBV28 | CASSPLREVQASNEKLFF | TGTGCCAGCAGCCCCCTGAGAGAGGTCCAGGCCTCTAATGAAAAACTGTTTTTT
TRBJ2-7 | - | - | TRBV21-1 | CASSKVVEQYF | TGTGCCAGCAGCAAAGTGGTCGAGCAGTACTTC
TRBJ1-5 | - | TRBD1 | TRBV10-3 | CAISTGVNQPQHF | TGTGCCATCAGTACAGGGGTCAATCAGCCCCAGCATTTT
TRBJ1-2 | - | TRBD1 | TRBV7-9 | CASSLTGDYGYTF | TGTGCCAGCAGCTTAACAGGGGACTATGGCTACACCTTC
TRBJ1-2 | - | - | TRBV5-1 | CASSLDRNLPNYGYTF | TGCGCCAGCAGCTTGGATCGCAATCTCCCTAACTATGGCTACACCTTC
TRBJ2-3 | - | TRBD2 | TRBV9 | CASSVALERGADTQYF | TGTGCCAGCAGCGTAGCTCTCGAACGGGGGGCAGATACGCAGTATTTT
TRBJ2-3 | - | - | TRBV7-6 | CASSLFPHGTGDTQYF | TGTGCCAGCAGCTTATTCCCCCACGGGACCGGAGATACGCAGTATTTT
TRBJ2-1 | - | - | TRBV5-1 | CASSLEQGSNEQFF | TGCGCCAGCAGCTTGGAACAGGGCAGCAATGAGCAGTTCTTC
TRBJ2-5 | - | - | TRBV2 | CASSLGITQETQYF | TGTGCCAGCAGTTTGGGAATTACACAAGAGACCCAGTACTTC
TRBJ1-2 | - | - | TRBV6-5 | CASSYSTVNYGYTF | TGTGCCAGCAGTTACTCGACAGTGAACTATGGCTACACCTTC
TRBJ2-3 | few | TRBD2 | TRBV7-3 | CASSSGRAGATSGADTQYF | TGTGCCAGCTCGTCCGGGCGAGCGGGGGCCACAAGTGGGGCAGATACGCAGTATTTT
TRBJ1-1 | - | TRBD1 | TRBV10-3 | CATWTGRNTEAFF | TGTGCCACTTGGACAGGTCGAAACACTGAAGCTTTCTTT
TRBJ2-6 | - | - | TRBV30 | CAWSGAASSSSGANVLTF | TGTGCCTGGAGTGGGGCCGCCTCCAGCTCATCTGGGGCCAACGTCCTGACTTTC
TRBJ2-7 | few | - | TRBV6-1 | CASSEGGPSYEQYF | TGTGCCAGCAGTGAAGGGGGCCCTTCCTACGAGCAGTACTTC
TRBJ1-6 | few | - | TRBV4-1 | CASSQDRPYSSRSYNSPLHF | TGCGCCAGCAGCCAAGATCGGCCTTATTCTTCGAGGTCCTATAATTCACCCCTCCACTTT
TRBJ1-2 | once | - | TRBV5-4 | CASSLEGPGQPGHGYTF | TGTGCCAGCAGCTTGGAGGGACCGGGCCAACCAGGACATGGCTACACCTTC
TRBJ2-7 | - | TRBD1 | TRBV2 | CARQGASSYEQYF | TGTGCCAGACAGGGGGCTTCATCCTACGAGCAGTACTTC
TRBJ1-3 | once | - | TRBV6-1 | CASRDIWDTIYF | TGTGCCAGCAGGGATATTTGGGACACCATATATTTT
TRBJ1-1 | - | - | TRBV4-2 | CASSQDQYEAFF | TGTGCCAGCAGCCAAGACCAGTATGAAGCTTTCTTT
TRBJ2-3 | - | TRBD2 | TRBV7-9 | CASSLLAGGPSFTDTQYF | TGTGCCAGCAGCTTACTCGCGGGGGGCCCCAGTTTCACAGATACGCAGTATTTT
TRBJ1-1 | - | - | TRBV6-6 | CASSYPRILGTEAFF | TGTGCCAGCAGTTATCCGCGGATCTTGGGCACTGAAGCTTTCTTT
TRBJ2-1 | once | - | TRBV2 | CASPKGNEQFF | TGTGCCAGTCCCAAGGGCAATGAGCAGTTCTTC
TRBJ2-1 | - | - | TRBV27 | CASSLSPINEQFF | TGTGCCAGCAGTTTATCCCCAATCAATGAGCAGTTCTTC
TRBJ2-1 | - | TRBD2 | TRBV5-1 | CASSLAGREGNEQFF | TGCGCCAGCAGCTTGGCCGGCAGGGAGGGCAATGAGCAGTTCTTC
TRBJ2-3 | once | - | TRBV5-1 | CASSFPTDTQYF | TGCGCCAGCAGCTTTCCCACAGATACGCAGTATTTT
TRBJ1-2 | - | - | TRBV27 | CASTSPGSGVGYTF | TGTGCCAGCACGTCCCCGGGGTCTGGGGTAGGCTACACCTTC
TRBJ1-5 | - | - | TRBV5-1 | CASSPRGNDQPQHF | TGCGCCAGCAGCCCCAGGGGAAACGATCAGCCCCAGCATTTT
TRBJ1-3 | - | - | TRBV6-5 | CASSITAGAGNTIYF | TGTGCCAGCAGTATCACTGCAGGGGCCGGAAACACCATATATTTT
TRBJ2-5 | - | - | TRBV6-1 | CASSGGASETQYF | TGTGCCAGCAGTGGAGGCGCATCAGAGACCCAGTACTTC
TRBJ1-2 | once | - | TRBV19 | CASSIDWGAPYGYTF | TGTGCCAGTAGTATAGATTGGGGGGCCCCATATGGCTACACCTTC
TRBJ2-4 | - | TRBD1 | TRBV23-1 | CASSQSGPRDSSYQNIQYF | TGCGCCAGCAGTCAATCGGGGCCCCGGGACAGCTCCTACCAAAACATTCAGTACTTC